This is a list of T cell receptor beta chains from one sample in a study of blood T cell repertoires in COVID-19. Only in-frame clones appear in the TCRdb table, and some are missing; sequencing was by immunoSEQ multiplex PCR. The sample lists about 67,000 clones, 70% to 85% seen once, with over 40% in the top ten. The sequenced material came from peripheral blood. These receptors originate from a human donor in a cohort sampled during active COVID-19. Both conserved end residues are part of each CDR3. A D gene is named only where the DNA matches it firmly. The listing skips clone size in some rows; elsewhere it reads once, few, many or a size class.

cdr3_aa	cdr3_nt	j_call	v_call	d_call	clone_size
CASSVVGSGGRDEQFF	TGTGCCAGCAGCGTAGTTGGTAGCGGGGGGAGGGATGAGCAGTTCTTC	TRBJ2-1	TRBV9	TRBD2	-
CASSPTGAGGKNYEQYF	TGTGCCAGCAGCCCCACCGGAGCGGGGGGCAAAAACTACGAGCAGTACTTC	TRBJ2-7	TRBV27	TRBD2	-
CASSQFFGGASRETQYF	TGTGCCAGCAGCCAATTTTTCGGGGGGGCCAGTAGGGAGACCCAGTACTTC	TRBJ2-5	TRBV4-2	TRBD2	-
CASSVDGSYGYTF	TGTGCCAGCAGCGTGGATGGGAGCTATGGCTACACCTTC	TRBJ1-2	TRBV5-4	-	-
CASSPTGSNSEAFF	TGTGCCAGCAGTCCCACAGGAAGTAATTCTGAAGCTTTCTTT	TRBJ1-1	TRBV7-3	-	-
CASSYTWSGLAGGLYNYEQYF	TGTGCCAGCAGTTACACCTGGTCCGGGCTAGCGGGGGGCCTGTATAACTACGAGCAGTACTTC	TRBJ2-7	TRBV6-2/TRBV6-3	TRBD2	once
CASSLNTGGHSPLHF	TGTGCCAGCAGCTTAAACACTGGGGGCCATTCACCCCTCCACTTT	TRBJ1-6	TRBV11-1	-	-
CASSTGTGDTEAFF	TGTGCCAGCAGTACGGGGACAGGGGACACTGAAGCTTTCTTT	TRBJ1-1	TRBV6-5	TRBD1	-
CASSPGQGVFEQYF	TGTGCCAGCAGCCCGGGACAGGGTGTGTTTGAGCAGTACTTC	TRBJ2-7	TRBV27	TRBD1	once
CASSPGGGNYEQYF	TGTGCCAGCAGCCCTGGGGGGGGGAACTACGAGCAGTACTTC	TRBJ2-7	TRBV5-6	TRBD2	-
CASSIVAGFDAEQYF	TGTGCCAGTAGTATAGTAGCAGGGTTTGACGCCGAGCAGTACTTC	TRBJ2-7	TRBV19	-	-
CASSYGTGGLEQFF	TGCGCCAGCAGCTATGGGACAGGGGGCTTGGAGCAGTTCTTC	TRBJ2-1	TRBV5-1	TRBD1	-
CASSYRAGAGGYTF	TGTGCCAGCAGCTACCGTGCGGGGGCGGGAGGCTACACCTTC	TRBJ1-2	TRBV5-6	-	-
CASSIDPGYSSYEQYF	TGTGCCAGTAGTATTGATCCGGGGTATTCTTCCTACGAGCAGTACTTC	TRBJ2-7	TRBV19	-	-
CASPAEGSTGPLSYGYTF	TGTGCCAGCCCAGCGGAGGGGTCTACGGGCCCCTTATCATATGGCTACACCTTC	TRBJ1-2	TRBV7-2	-	-
CASSLRPSGGYTGELFF	TGTGCCAGCAGCTTAAGGCCTAGCGGGGGGTACACCGGGGAGCTGTTTTTT	TRBJ2-2	TRBV7-3	TRBD2	-
CSVADGVIGNQPQHF	TGCAGCGTTGCAGACGGGGTCATTGGCAATCAGCCCCAGCATTTT	TRBJ1-5	TRBV29-1	-	few
CASKIGTGARWTGELFF	TGTGCCAGTAAAATAGGGACAGGGGCAAGGTGGACCGGGGAGCTGTTTTTT	TRBJ2-2	TRBV13	TRBD1	-
CASSSQGSGVHEQYF	TGTGCCAGCAGCTCTCAGGGTAGCGGGGTCCACGAGCAGTACTTC	TRBJ2-7	TRBV7-6	TRBD2	once
CASRKAGGNTGELFF	TGCGCCAGCAGAAAGGCAGGGGGGAACACCGGGGAGCTGTTTTTT	TRBJ2-2	TRBV5-1	TRBD1	few
CASSQEELAGIQYF	TGCGCCAGCAGCCAAGAGGAACTAGCGGGGATCCAGTACTTC	TRBJ2-5	TRBV4-1	TRBD2	-
CASSPPSREKLFF	TGTGCCAGCAGCCCCCCTTCGAGGGAAAAACTGTTTTTT	TRBJ1-4	TRBV12-3/TRBV12-4	-	-
CASTGLRGNTIYF	TGTGCCAGTACAGGGTTGAGGGGAAACACCATATATTTT	TRBJ1-3	TRBV7-8	-	-
CASSPLITGASYEQYF	TGTGCCAGCTCACCACTCATAACAGGGGCCTCCTACGAGCAGTACTTC	TRBJ2-7	TRBV18	TRBD1	-
CASSLFSSYTGELFF	TGTGCCAGCAGCTTGTTTTCCAGTTACACCGGGGAGCTGTTTTTT	TRBJ2-2	TRBV5-8	-	-
CASSPRGPSYEQYF	TGTGCCAGCAGCCCTAGGGGGCCCTCCTACGAGCAGTACTTC	TRBJ2-7	TRBV13	TRBD1	-
CATSGYLADQETQYF	TGTGCCACCAGTGGGTACCTAGCGGATCAAGAGACCCAGTACTTC	TRBJ2-5	TRBV24-1	TRBD2	-
CASSLPWTGGADTQYF	TGTGCCAGCAGCCTCCCTTGGACAGGCGGGGCAGATACGCAGTATTTT	TRBJ2-3	TRBV5-5	-	once
CATSPPGVSSNQPQHF	TGTGCCACCTCACCCCCGGGGGTTTCCAGCAATCAGCCCCAGCATTTT	TRBJ1-5	TRBV28	-	-
CASSADRRNTEAFF	TGTGCCAGTAGTGCCGACAGGAGGAACACTGAAGCTTTCTTT	TRBJ1-1	TRBV19	-	-
CSASLRGAVDTQYF	TGCAGTGCTAGTCTGCGGGGGGCGGTGGATACGCAGTATTTT	TRBJ2-3	TRBV20-1	TRBD2	-
CASSQTQGTGVAYGYTF	TGTGCCAGCAGCCAAACCCAAGGGACAGGGGTGGCCTATGGCTACACCTTC	TRBJ1-2	TRBV4-2	TRBD1	-
CASSQVGHGGLWPLHF	TGCGCCAGCAGCCAAGTCGGCCACGGAGGTCTTTGGCCCCTCCACTTT	TRBJ1-6	TRBV4-1	-	-
CASSQDRRTASYEQYF	TGCGCCAGCAGCCAAGATAGGCGGACAGCCTCCTACGAGCAGTACTTC	TRBJ2-7	TRBV4-3	-	once
CASSSRTSGGKEFF	TGTGCCAGCAGTTCTCGGACTAGCGGGGGTAAAGAGTTCTTC	TRBJ2-1	TRBV27	TRBD2	-
CASRPRGGENSPLHF	TGTGCCAGCAGACCCCGGGGGGGGGAAAATTCACCCCTCCACTTT	TRBJ1-6	TRBV7-8	-	-
CASSSGTEAFF	TGTGCCAGCAGTTCCGGGACAGAAGCTTTCTTT	TRBJ1-1	TRBV7-9	-	-
CASSPTRDRGLNTIYF	TGTGCCAGTAGTCCAACCCGGGACAGGGGCCTAAACACCATATATTTT	TRBJ1-3	TRBV19	TRBD1	-
CASSIIRSGGFWQPQHF	TGTGCCAGTAGTATTATACGTTCTGGGGGCTTTTGGCAGCCCCAGCATTTT	TRBJ1-5	TRBV19	-	-
CAWILGQVNTGELFF	TGTGCCTGGATCCTGGGACAGGTGAACACCGGGGAGCTGTTTTTT	TRBJ2-2	TRBV30	TRBD1	-
CASSQRQGMRFNEQYF	TGTGCCAGCAGCCAGAGACAGGGGATGAGATTCAACGAGCAGTACTTC	TRBJ2-7	TRBV7-9	TRBD1	-
CASSLAVRDGYTF	TGTGCCAGCAGCTTGGCCGTGAGGGATGGCTACACCTTC	TRBJ1-2	TRBV5-4	-	-
CATRDRWYNEQFF	TGTGCCACCCGGGACAGATGGTACAATGAGCAGTTCTTC	TRBJ2-1	TRBV19	TRBD1	-
CASNSGGGRRQETQYF	TGTGCCAGCAACTCCGGGGGGGGACGACGGCAAGAGACCCAGTACTTC	TRBJ2-5	TRBV11-2	TRBD2	-
CASSARDRGHRELFF	TGTGCCAGCAGCGCCCGGGACAGGGGGCATCGGGAGCTGTTTTTT	TRBJ2-2	TRBV11-2	TRBD1	few
CASSLTVNYGYTF	TGTGCCAGCAGCTTAACGGTTAACTATGGCTACACCTTC	TRBJ1-2	TRBV7-9	-	few